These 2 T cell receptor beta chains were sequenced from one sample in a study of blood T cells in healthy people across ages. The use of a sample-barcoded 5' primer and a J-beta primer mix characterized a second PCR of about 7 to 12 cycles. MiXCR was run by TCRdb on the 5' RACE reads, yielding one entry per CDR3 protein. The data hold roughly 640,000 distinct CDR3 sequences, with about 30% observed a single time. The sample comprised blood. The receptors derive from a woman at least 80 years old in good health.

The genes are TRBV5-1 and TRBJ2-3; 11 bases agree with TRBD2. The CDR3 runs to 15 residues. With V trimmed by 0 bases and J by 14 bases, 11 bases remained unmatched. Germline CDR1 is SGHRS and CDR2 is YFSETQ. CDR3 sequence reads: CASSLAGTSGLDLYF. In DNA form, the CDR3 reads TGCGCCAGCAGCTTGGCAGGGACTAGCGGCTTGGATCTGTATTTT.

This CDR3 reads CASSQGGFSGEQFF. DNA for the CDR3: TGTGCCAGCAGCCAGGGGGGGTTCTCCGGTGAGCAGTTCTTC. J is TRBJ2-1 and V is TRBV3-1; TRBD2 matches at 7 bases. The germline V gene has CDR1 LGHDT and CDR2 YNNKEL (reference sequence). J was trimmed by 9 bases and V by 3 bases; bases with no gene match: 8. The CDR3 has 14 amino acids.